This T cell receptor (beta chain) was identified during a study of blood T cells in healthy people across ages. About the study: About one barcoded beta molecule per two T cells was the capture yield of template switching.

A J-beta primer mix and a sample-barcoded 5' primer were used in a second PCR of roughly 7 to 12 cycles. Each cDNA molecule was tagged by a template-switch adaptor that had 12 random nucleotides. At least 2.5 million CDR3-containing paired-end reads were obtained per sample. In TCRdb, the 5' RACE reads were re-called with MiXCR into one record per CDR3 protein. This sample carries under 2,000,000 distinct CDR3 sequences, around half of them seen once, and the ten largest clones take roughly 2%. This clonotype was recorded only once. The authors extracted at least 5.5 micrograms of total RNA per sample. Sequenced material: blood. The sequence came from a middle-aged woman in good health.

The CDR3 loop reads CASSQTSGQGDNEQFF. CDR3 DNA sequence: TGCGCCAGCAGCCAAACTTCGGGACAGGGGGATAATGAGCAGTTCTTC. This chain links TRBV4-3 with TRBJ2-5; 11 bases align to TRBD1. The J call may be mistaken, given a closer DNA end match to TRBJ2-1. Germline CDR1 LGHNA, CDR2 YSLEER. CDR3 length equals 16 residues.